This entry features one TCR beta chain sequence. Its antigen is as yet unknown. These data originate in a study of response to subunit inactivated influenza vaccine. Study-wide results and limits: The authors suggested that every seasonal influenza vaccination recruits few new T cells.

Germline V gives CDR1 LGHNA, CDR2 YSLEER. This CDR3 has 18 amino acids. The germline V and J ends were trimmed by 8 bases and 1 base, with 24 bases remaining between them. TCRdb re-called the RT-PCR reads through MiXCR, storing one row per CDR3 protein. The table lists around 530,000 distinct CDR3 sequences, approximately 12% of them singletons. The TCR sequence derives from a man aged 45-65 years who received an inactivated influenza vaccine. Sequencing was performed on PBMCs from blood, taken on the day of vaccination. The chain is built from TRBV4-3 and TRBJ1-5; no reliable D call. CDR3 loop: CASSTEGGTPRSNQPQHF. CDR3 nucleotides: TGCGCCAGCTCCACGGAGGGCGGAACCCCCAGAAGCAATCAGCCCCAGCATTTT.